The source of this TCR beta chain is a study of T cells in Graves' hyperthyroidism and ophthalmopathy. Study-level results: Blood also carried most thyroid clonotypes expanded above 0.001.

Researchers took RNA transcripts and amplified the TCR beta CDR3 regions from them. When the TCR CDR3 underwent first-round RT-PCR, the HTBI primer set was used. TCRdb used MiXCR to reprocess the multiplex PCR reads, holding one entry per CDR3 protein. In the table there are roughly 400,000 distinct CDR3 sequences, 11% to 15% of which are singletons. The CDR3 loop spans 14 amino acids. The germline V gene encodes CDR1 LGHDT and CDR2 YNNKEL (reference sequence). Trimming removed 4 bases at V and 2 bases at J, with 11 bases between. Many counts were recorded for this clonotype. Its antigen is unknown. Duration under 3 months, a NOSPECS grade of at least 4, and a Clinical Activity Score of at least 3 characterized the ophthalmopathy patients. Exclusion criteria comprised uncontrolled infection, other autoimmune disease, pregnancy or lactation. Each 10 ml fresh peripheral blood draw supplied the PBMCs.

The sequenced sample consisted of blood. This clonotype was obtained from a man in his fifties with Graves' ophthalmopathy. J is TRBJ1-1 and V is TRBV3-1; D might be TRBD1 (6 bases). CDR3 sequence: CASSPGHPNTEAFF. CDR3 nucleotides: TGTGCCAGCAGCCCGGGACATCCCAACACTGAAGCTTTCTTT.